This TCR beta chain came from a study of blood T cell repertoires in COVID-19. In the study overall: Both acute and convalescent COVID-19 samples were obtained from the United States, Italy and Spain. T cells, B-cell-depleted T cells, or PBMCs provided the cDNA or gDNA that served as material.

This clone occurred once. Study processing details: Using reference gene primer amplification, nucleated cell counts were estimated. TCRdb's copy holds only in-frame clones and misses some; the assay was immunoSEQ multiplex PCR. Clonal size and the V and J genes are those of that table, whereas D and trimming came from the DNA. The data show a few hundred thousand clones, with roughly 86% seen just once and roughly 5.6% held by the top ten. Seattle researchers signed up patients amid active infection and tracked them longitudinally. The CDR3 extends over 19 amino acids. Germline loops: CDR1 KGHSH, CDR2 LQKENI. After removal of 6 bases from V and 8 bases from J, the junction contained 18 bases not matched to a gene.

The rearrangement links TRBV18 to TRBJ2-1, with 14 nucleotides matching TRBD2. The sequenced sample was peripheral blood. This receptor was taken from a woman in her fifties or sixties with COVID-19, enrolled during active disease. In DNA form, the CDR3 reads TGTGCCAGCTCTCGACTAGCGGGAGGGTCAGTTTCAGCGATCGATGAGCAGTTCTTC. Amino acid sequence: CASSRLAGGSVSAIDEQFF.